Sequencing of this TCR beta chain was carried out in a study of radiation and T cells in renal cell carcinoma. Study-level background: Nephrectomy followed 15 Gy stereotactic body radiation by 4 weeks. Whole-study findings and limits: In blood, top tumor clones expanded by 2 weeks, shrinking by 4.

Libraries were prepared by immunoSEQ multiplex PCR; TCRdb keeps only in-frame clonotypes and omits some of them. This sample has 130,000 to 150,000 clones, with more than 70% found just once. V lost 3 bases and J lost 3, with 0 bases in between. The CDR3 loop spans 11 amino acids. The germline V gene has CDR1 MNHEY and CDR2 SMNVEV (reference sequence). On this clone: Its antigen remains unidentified.

The time point here: baseline pretreatment blood. The treatment denotes: 15 Gy SBRT to primary tumor, nephrectomy 4 weeks later. Material: blood, obtained from a patient whose treatment included radiotherapy and nephrectomy. The TCR was taken from a woman between 50 and 59 years old with renal cell carcinoma. J is TRBJ2-1 and V is TRBV27; no firm D call. The CDR3 DNA reads TGTGCCAGCAGTTTCTACAATGAGCAGTTCTTC. This gives the protein CASSFYNEQFF.